This T cell receptor beta chain was captured by sequencing in a study of blood T cell repertoires in COVID-19. Study summary: Samples came from the United States, Italy and Spain, spanning acute and convalescent COVID-19.

The V gene's germline CDR1 is LNHDA and CDR2 SQIVND (reference sequence). CDR3 size: 15 residues. V dropped 3 bases and J dropped 7 bases, with 15 bases sitting between them. Using immunoSEQ multiplex PCR, the repertoire was profiled, and TCRdb retains in-frame clones only, with some absent. This sample has around 82,000 clones, with over 75% found just once. The sample was peripheral blood. The receptor was isolated from a human donor in a cohort sampled during active COVID-19. The rearrangement joins TRBV19 to TRBJ1-4; tentatively, D is TRBD1 (5 bases). For the CDR3, the DNA is TGTGCCAGTAGTATCCAGGGAGGAATCGGTGAAAAACTGTTTTTT. Protein: CASSIQGGIGEKLFF.